What follows are 6 T cell receptor beta chains derived from one specimen sequenced in a study of shared clonotypes between healthy human individuals. Clones were sequenced by immunoSEQ multiplex PCR, and TCRdb holds only the in-frame ones, with some missing. The table has around 1.4 million clones, approximately 98.5% seen once. The specimen sequenced was naive CD4+ T cells sorted from blood. The subset: CD45RA+ positively selected. All receptors come from a man younger than 45 in good health.

The V call is TRBV10-3, the J call TRBJ1-4, with D perhaps TRBD1 (5 bases). Germline CDR1 ENHRY, CDR2 SYGVKD. V was clipped by 2 bases and J by 6 bases, with 10 bases between them. This CDR3 spans 14 amino acids. The CDR3, as DNA: TGTGCCATCAGTGAGGTGGAAGGGGATGAAAAACTGTTTTTT. It is translated as CAISEVEGDEKLFF.

This chain joins TRBV6-4 and TRBJ1-2; TRBD1 aligns across 9 bases. Germline V CDR1 and CDR2: MRHNA, SNTAGT. J gave up 7 bases and V 3 bases, and 6 bases lay outside the gene matches. The CDR3 covers 14 residues. In DNA, the CDR3 is TGTGCCAGCAGTGAGACAGGGGGGTCGTTTGGCTACACCTTC. Protein product: CASSETGGSFGYTF.

The chain links TRBV2 to TRBJ2-7; TRBD1 agrees at 9 bases. Germline V gene sequence: CDR1 SNHLY, CDR2 FYNNEI. The CDR3 is 15 amino acids. The V segment lost 4 bases and the J segment 3 bases; nucleotides outside the gene matches: 7. This chain's CDR3 is CASSGDREPNYEQYF. The CDR3 bases are TGTGCCAGCAGTGGGGACAGGGAGCCTAACTACGAGCAGTACTTC.

The chain links TRBV5-6 to TRBJ2-1; unclear D gene. Germline assignment: CDR1 SGHDT and CDR2 YYEEEE. CDR3 length: 14 amino acids. Deletions cut 4 bases from V and 8 bases from J, with 16 bases between. This CDR3 reads CASSDLAAIHEQFF. The CDR3 DNA is TGTGCCAGCAGCGACTTAGCTGCTATCCATGAGCAGTTCTTC.

Worth noting for this clone: Other DNA sequences in the sample encode the same CDR3. The V gene is TRBV5-4, the J gene TRBJ1-1; no clear D. The germline V gene has CDR1 SGHNT and CDR2 YYREEE (reference sequence). With 0 bases removed from V and 1 base from J, the gap between germline ends came to 4 bases. The CDR3 is 13 amino acids. This chain's CDR3 is CASSLGTNTEAFF. CDR3 in DNA: TGTGCCAGCAGCTTGGGGACGAACACTGAAGCTTTCTTT.

V usage is TRBV19 and J usage is TRBJ2-1, with TRBD2 identical over 10 bases. Germline loops: CDR1 LNHDA, CDR2 SQIVND (reference sequence). This CDR3 has 16 amino acids. With V trimmed by 11 bases and J by 3 bases, 13 bases remained unmatched. The chain's CDR3 is CASKGLAGENYNEQFF. As DNA, the CDR3 is TGTGCCTCCAAGGGGCTAGCGGGAGAAAACTACAATGAGCAGTTCTTC.